This T cell receptor beta chain was documented in a study of shared clonotypes between healthy human individuals. Overall study: CD8 memory received one plate per donor, CD8 naive two, CD4 memory three and CD4 naive three.

Overall study results and limits: Naive subsets, compared against memory subsets, generally had larger estimated richness values.

Healthy adults negative for HIV, lacking recent acute infections or vaccinations, served as donors. For this clone: Its antigen remains unknown.

J gave up 2 bases and V 5 bases, and 7 bases lay outside the gene matches. The CDR3 totals 15 residues. Germline V gene lookup returns CDR1 SGHTA and CDR2 FQGNSA. Generated by immunoSEQ multiplex PCR, the TCRdb table keeps only in-frame clones and is missing some. The repertoire holds roughly 1,100,000 clones, about 76% seen once, with about 1.5% in the top ten. The sequence was collected from a man aged 18 to 30 in good health. The sample was memory CD4+ T cells sorted from blood. The sample's subset: CD45RA-negative fraction. J is TRBJ1-1 and V is TRBV7-2; 8 positions agree with TRBD1. The CDR3 nucleotides read TGTGCCAGCAGCCCGTGGGGACAGGTAAACACTGAAGCTTTCTTT. This translates into CASSPWGQVNTEAFF. Together with reference TRBV7-2 and TRBJ1-1, the CDR3 gives the full variable domain: GAGVSQSPSNKVTEKGKDVELRCDPISGHTALYWYRQSLGQGLEFLIYFQGNSAPDKSGLPSDRFSAERTGGSVSTLTIQRTQQEDSAVYLCASSPWGQVNTEAFFGQGTRLTVV.